This T cell receptor (beta chain) derives from a study of OX40 agonist ivuxolimab in advanced cancers. Sequencing was performed with immunoSEQ multiplex PCR; in TCRdb, only in-frame clones are kept and a portion is missing. The data contain about 54,000 clones, around nine tenths of them seen just once; the ten biggest clones take up about 3.3%. General study findings and limits: Among some nonresponders, normalized T-cell clonal expansion was also low.

A remark on this clone: The antigen is undetermined.

The CDR3 has 15 amino acids. The germline gives CDR1 SGHRS, CDR2 YFSETQ. J gave up 1 base and V 1 base, and 3 bases lay outside the gene matches. This TCR derives from an adult with an advanced solid tumor such as melanoma, head and neck, liver or kidney cancer. The genes are TRBV5-1 and TRBJ2-3; 7 bases line up with TRBD2. Sequencing used CD4+ or CD8+ T cells sorted from blood, obtained in a trial of the OX40 agonist ivuxolimab. CDR3 nucleotide sequence: TGCGCCAGCAGCTTGCGGGGGGAGCGCACAGATACGCAGTATTTT. This translates into CASSLRGERTDTQYF.